These 14 T cell receptor beta chains originate from one sample sequenced in a study of T cell changes during pregnancy in multiple sclerosis (dated by TCRdb to between 2018 and 2021). Preparation of the library involved the immunoSEQ multiplex PCR assay. Sourced from immuneACCESS, this table was stored by TCRdb with only in-frame sequences that have V and J called. A share of the clones is absent; for the studies checked, an unresolved V gene accounts for under half, and the remainder has no known explanation. A total of around 71,000 clones appear in this sample, around nine tenths of them only once. Over 1% of the sample is taken by the ten largest. The specimen comprised peripheral blood, sampled in the third trimester of pregnancy. Receptors were obtained from a female donor with multiple sclerosis, enrolled in a pregnancy study.

This clone was counted once. The chain combines TRBV7-9 with TRBJ2-7; TRBD1 agrees at 8 bases. Germline lookup yields CDR1 SEHNR and CDR2 FQNEAQ (reference sequence). V shed 8 bases, J shed 5 bases, and the junction held 8 bases outside the gene matches. CDR3 size: 13 residues. The CDR3 DNA follows: TGTGCCAGCGGCAGGGCAGGGGGCCACGAGCAGTACTTC. It encodes CASGRAGGHEQYF. Filled out from reference TRBV7-9 and TRBJ2-7, the complete variable domain reads DTGVSQNPRHKITKRGQNVTFRCDPISEHNRLYWYRQTLGQGPEFLTYFQNEAQLEKSRLLSDRFSAERPKGSFSTLEIQRTEQGDSAMYLCASGRAGGHEQYFGPGTRLTVT.

The rearrangement joins TRBV28 to TRBJ2-7, with a weak D call TRBD1 (5 bases). V was shortened by 8 bases and J by 2 bases, with 10 bases between the two germline ends. CDR3 length: 12 residues. Germline CDR1 is MDHEN and CDR2 is SYDVKM. For the CDR3, the DNA is TGTGCCAGCGGCCAGGGCCCCTACGAGCAGTACTTC. Residues: CASGQGPYEQYF.

V gene TRBV7-6 combines with J gene TRBJ2-3; possibly TRBD1 for D (6 bases). V gave up 2 bases and J gave up 9 bases, with 18 bases separating them. Germline V gene sequence: CDR1 SGHVS, CDR2 FNYEAQ. The length of the CDR3 is 15 residues. The CDR3 DNA follows: TGTGCCAGCAGCTTAAAGCCAGGGGACCAGGGGACGCAGTATTTT. The encoded protein is CASSLKPGDQGTQYF.

This chain links TRBV19 with TRBJ2-2; D is unclear. This CDR3 comprises 13 residues. V was cut by 5 bases and J by 5 bases, with 9 bases left in between. Germline V gene data show CDR1 as LNHDA and CDR2 as SQIVND (reference sequence). The CDR3 DNA reads as TGTGCCAGTAGTGTTACAAGAACCGGGGAGCTGTTTTTT. Protein: CASSVTRTGELFF.

The chain is built from TRBV5-5 and TRBJ1-2; D might be TRBD1 (6 bases). The CDR3 covers 20 residues. Trimming stripped 1 base from V and 2 bases from J, with 27 bases between. CDR1 is SGHKS and CDR2 is YYEKEE in the germline V gene (reference sequence). The DNA of the CDR3 is TGTGCCAGCAGCTTGAATTGGGGTGGGGACACCGTCTCCTCCAACTATGGCTACACCTTC. This gives the protein CASSLNWGGDTVSSNYGYTF.

V and J are TRBV27 and TRBJ2-1; 9 bases align to TRBD2. This CDR3 spans 14 amino acids. Germline loops: CDR1 MNHEY, CDR2 SMNVEV (reference sequence). The V segment lost 6 bases and the J segment 16 bases; nucleotides outside the gene matches: 16. The CDR3 sequence is CASRAGTSSSRTFF. The DNA for the CDR3 is TGTGCCAGCAGAGCCGGGACTAGCTCTTCTCGTACTTTCTTC.

This chain joins TRBV5-5 and TRBJ1-5, with 9 bases identical to TRBD1. Germline V lookup: CDR1 SGHKS, CDR2 YYEKEE (reference sequence). The CDR3 has 19 residues. V lost 1 base to trimming and J lost 2 bases; unmatched junction nucleotides: 13. DNA of the CDR3: TGTGCCAGCAGCTTGCTTGGAACAGGGGGCGCAGCGGGCAATCAGCCCCAGCATTTT. As protein: CASSLLGTGGAAGNQPQHF. The variable domain in full, with the rest retrieved from reference TRBV5-5 and TRBJ1-5, is DAGVTQSPTHLIKTRGQQVTLRCSPISGHKSVSWYQQVLGQGPQFIFQYYEKEERGRGNFPDRFSARQFPNYSSELNVNALLLGDSALYLCASSLLGTGGAAGNQPQHFGDGTRLSIL.

The chain links TRBV11-2 to TRBJ1-3; D is undetermined. Germline values: CDR1 SGHAT, CDR2 FQNNGV. V gave up 0 bases and J gave up 0 bases, with 6 bases separating them. The CDR3 consists of 15 residues. CDR3 coding DNA: TGTGCCAGCAGCTTAGAGGGCAGCTCTGGAAACACCATATATTTT. It is translated as CASSLEGSSGNTIYF.

The CDR3 coding sequence is TGTGCCAGTAGTATGGGGACTAGCGGGAGGGCCTACGAGCAGTACTTC. It translates to CASSMGTSGRAYEQYF. This chain links TRBV19 with TRBJ2-7; 16 nucleotides line up with TRBD2. Trimming at V came to 3 bases and at J to 2 bases, leaving 1 base not matched to a gene. Germline V CDR1 and CDR2: LNHDA, SQIVND (reference sequence). CDR3 length: 16 amino acids.

The chain links TRBV19 to TRBJ2-7, with D perhaps TRBD1 (6 bases). The germline gives CDR1 LNHDA, CDR2 SQIVND (reference sequence). The CDR3 consists of 13 residues. Trimming removed 3 bases from V and 3 bases from J, with 9 bases in between. CDR3 sequence reads: CASSIDRSYEQYF. CDR3 DNA sequence: TGTGCCAGTAGTATCGACAGGAGCTACGAGCAGTACTTC.

The V gene is TRBV9, the J gene TRBJ2-7; 11 bases agree with TRBD2. V was pared by 4 bases and J by 4 bases, with 4 bases of the junction left unmatched. Germline V gives CDR1 SGDLS, CDR2 YYNGEE. There are 14 residues in the CDR3. The chain's CDR3 is CASSRLAGGYEQYF. The CDR3 DNA follows: TGTGCCAGCAGCCGCCTAGCGGGAGGATACGAGCAGTACTTC.

This clone was counted once. The chain has TRBV5-4 and TRBJ2-5, with 7 bases lining up with TRBD1. The CDR3 is made up of 15 amino acids. J gave up 5 bases and V 3 bases, and 10 bases lay outside the gene matches. Germline CDR1 SGHNT, CDR2 YYREEE (reference sequence). CDR3 bases: TGTGCCAGCAGCTCGATCCAGGGGGTTGGGGAGACCCAGTACTTC. It specifies CASSSIQGVGETQYF.

V gene TRBV5-1 combines with J gene TRBJ1-4, with 7 bases fitting TRBD1. The germline gives CDR1 SGHRS, CDR2 YFSETQ. The CDR3 spans 15 residues. Trimming took 4 bases from V and 3 from J; bases not matched to a gene: 6. Written as DNA, the CDR3 is TGCGCCAGCAGCCTCCGGGACAGAGCTAATGAAAAACTGTTTTTT. Translating it yields CASSLRDRANEKLFF.

This chain links TRBV19 with TRBJ1-2; D is unresolved. Trimming stripped 5 bases from V and 0 bases from J, with 16 bases between. Per germline, CDR1 LNHDA and CDR2 SQIVND (reference sequence). The CDR3 runs 16 residues. CDR3 nucleotide sequence: TGTGCCAGTAGTCCCGCCGGGGTATCAGCTAACTATGGCTACACCTTC. Translated, it gives CASSPAGVSANYGYTF.